The 31 T cell receptor beta chains presented below share a single source sample, sequenced in a study of T cell responses to AZD1222 COVID-19 vaccine. The assay was immunoSEQ multiplex PCR, and TCRdb's table has in-frame clones only and misses some. The table includes some 130,000 clones, approximately 85% detected once. The sequencing used peripheral blood, collected on day 0 of AZD1222 vaccination. Receptors were obtained from an adult in good health.

The chain recombines TRBV18 with TRBJ1-1; 9 bases agree with TRBD1. The CDR3 extends over 15 amino acids. The V gene end was trimmed by 3 bases and the J gene end by 5 bases; junction bases not matched to a gene: 7. The germline gives CDR1 KGHSH, CDR2 LQKENI. Here the CDR3 reads CASSPIPGTGTEAFF. The CDR3 DNA follows: TGTGCCAGCTCACCTATCCCCGGGACAGGGACTGAAGCTTTCTTT.

The chain has TRBV11-2 and TRBJ2-5; D possibly matches TRBD1 or TRBD2 (6 bases each). CDR3 length equals 15 residues. Germline V gene sequence: CDR1 SGHAT, CDR2 FQNNGV. V gave up 1 base and J gave up 4 bases, with 13 bases separating them. This chain's CDR3 is CASSLVADRPETQYF. DNA of the CDR3: TGTGCCAGCAGCTTAGTAGCGGACAGACCAGAGACCCAGTACTTC.

The chain has TRBV9 and TRBJ1-3; tentative D call: TRBD1 (5 bases). Germline V CDR1 and CDR2: SGDLS, YYNGEE. Trimming took off 5 bases at V and 2 bases at J, with 17 bases between the two ends. CDR3 size: 16 residues. CDR3 bases: TGTGCCAGCAGTACCTCTGCGGGACGGACTGGAAACACCATATATTTT. It is translated as CASSTSAGRTGNTIYF.

The chain carries TRBV5-1 and TRBJ2-5; tentatively, D is TRBD2 (6 bases). CDR1 is SGHRS, CDR2 YFSETQ, per germline. The CDR3 contains 13 residues. The V and J ends lost 5 bases and 2 bases respectively, with 10 bases between them. CDR3 nucleotides: TGCGCCAGCAGACCGGGACTGCAAGAGACCCAGTACTTC. It codes for CASRPGLQETQYF.

The gene calls are TRBV4-2 and TRBJ2-7; D is uncertain. The CDR3 is 13 amino acids. Germline loops: CDR1 LGHNA, CDR2 YNFKEQ. V was shortened by 0 bases and J by 5 bases, with 8 bases between the two germline ends. In DNA, the CDR3 is TGTGCCAGCAGCCAAGACGGTGTAGACGAGCAGTACTTC. As protein: CASSQDGVDEQYF.

This clone was seen once. The chain has TRBV6-4 and TRBJ1-2; possible D gene TRBD1, 6 bases. V gave up 2 bases and J gave up 5 bases, with 12 bases separating them. CDR3 length equals 14 residues. Germline V gives CDR1 MRHNA, CDR2 SNTAGT. Here the CDR3 DNA reads TGTGCCAGCAGTGACCACAGGGTAGAGTATGGCTACACCTTC. Translation: CASSDHRVEYGYTF.

The chain joins TRBV7-6 to TRBJ2-7; tentative D call: TRBD2 (5 bases). Germline values: CDR1 SGHVS, CDR2 FNYEAQ. This CDR3 spans 16 amino acids. Between the trimmed V and J ends, which lost 5 bases and 11 bases, there was a span of 28 bases. The CDR3 loop is CASSRLLAAAAGAEYF. The CDR3 nucleotides are TGTGCCAGCAGCCGATTGCTTGCGGCAGCGGCCGGCGCGGAGTACTTC.

The rearrangement links TRBV27 to TRBJ1-2; D unclear. The CDR3 sequence is 13 residues long. The germline CDR1 and CDR2 sequences are MNHEY and SMNVEV (reference sequence). V gave up 4 bases and J gave up 1 base, with 7 bases separating them. The CDR3 DNA is TGTGCCAGCAGTTACCAGTTTAACTATGGCTACACCTTC. This codes for CASSYQFNYGYTF.

V gene TRBV2 combines with J gene TRBJ2-7; no firm D call. The V gene lost 4 bases and the J gene lost 0 bases, with 7 bases spanning the gap. The CDR3 covers 13 residues. From germline, CDR1 is SNHLY and CDR2 FYNNEI. The CDR3 reads CASSVTNSYEQYF. The CDR3 coding sequence is TGTGCCAGCAGTGTGACAAACTCCTACGAGCAGTACTTC.

This clone was counted once. CDR3 sequence (DNA): TGCGCCAGCAGTGAGCACCCGGGACGGAATAACTATGGCTACACCTTC. This encodes CASSEHPGRNNYGYTF. The chain employs TRBV10-2 and TRBJ1-2; possible D gene TRBD1, 5 bases. V shed 2 bases and J shed 1 base, with 14 bases lying between them. CDR1 WSHSY and CDR2 SAAADI come from the germline V gene. The CDR3 contains 16 residues.

This clone is a singleton in its sample. The chain is built from TRBV11-3 and TRBJ2-2; either TRBD1 or TRBD2 may fit D (5 bases each). The CDR3 loop spans 15 amino acids. Trimming cost V 3 bases and J 3 bases, with 11 bases left between them. Germline-derived CDR1 and CDR2 are SGHNT and YENEEA. CDR3 amino acids: CASSFAGTHTGELFF. In nucleotides, the CDR3 is TGTGCCAGCAGCTTTGCAGGGACGCACACCGGGGAGCTGTTTTTT.

This clone was detected only once. The V and J genes are TRBV4-1 and TRBJ1-5, with TRBD1 identical over 7 bases. The ends lost 4 bases at V and 8 bases at J; junction bases unmatched: 8. This CDR3 is built from 14 residues. Germline CDR1 MGHRA, CDR2 YSYEKL. The CDR3 reads CASSPTGYGEPQHF. CDR3 sequence (DNA): TGCGCCAGCAGCCCGACAGGGTATGGGGAGCCCCAGCATTTT.

The V call is TRBV6-6, the J call TRBJ2-1; D is unresolved. Per the germline V gene, CDR1 is MNHNY and CDR2 is SVGAGI (reference sequence). The CDR3 loop spans 15 amino acids. Trimming left V 0 bases short and J 6 bases short, with 12 bases between. CDR3 coding DNA: TGTGCCAGCAGTTACTCCCACCGTGTGGTCAATGAGCAGTTCTTC. Translating it yields CASSYSHRVVNEQFF.

The chain recombines TRBV6-4 with TRBJ1-4; D may be TRBD1 (5 bases). Germline CDR1 and CDR2: MRHNA and SNTAGT. This CDR3 spans 16 amino acids. The V and J ends lost 6 bases and 5 bases respectively, with 19 bases between them. The CDR3 nucleotides are TGTGCCAGCAGAAGGGAGGGAGGGACGGCAAATGAAAAACTGTTTTTT. Encoded protein: CASRREGGTANEKLFF.

The rearrangement uses TRBV4-2 and TRBJ2-1, with D uncertain. CDR3 length equals 16 residues. Between the trimmed V and J ends, which lost 6 bases and 2 bases, there was a span of 17 bases. Germline CDR1 and CDR2: LGHNA and YNFKEQ. CDR3 DNA sequence: TGTGCCAGCAGTTTTAGTGGAACAGCTACCTACAATGAGCAGTTCTTC. Translation gives CASSFSGTATYNEQFF.

V gene TRBV5-1 combines with J gene TRBJ2-7, with 10 positions matching TRBD2. CDR3 length: 17 amino acids. V lost 0 bases and J lost 5; bases outside the gene matches: 11. Per germline, CDR1 SGHRS and CDR2 YFSETQ. In DNA form, the CDR3 reads TGCGCCAGCAGCTTGGCGGTAGGAACTAGCGGGGTTGACGAGCAGTACTTC. Its translation: CASSLAVGTSGVDEQYF. Drawing the rest from reference TRBV5-1 and TRBJ2-7, the complete variable domain is KAGVTQTPRYLIKTRGQQVTLSCSPISGHRSVSWYQQTPGQGLQFLFEYFSETQRNKGNFPGRFSGRQFSNSRSEMNVSTLELGDSALYLCASSLAVGTSGVDEQYFGPGTRLTVT.

V and J are TRBV11-2 and TRBJ1-6, with 9 bases that match TRBD1. Germline V gene lookup returns CDR1 SGHAT and CDR2 FQNNGV. Trimming at V came to 3 bases and at J to 9 bases, leaving 9 bases not matched to a gene. CDR3 length equals 16 residues. The CDR3 is CASSFRRDRAGSPLHF. The CDR3 nucleotides read TGTGCCAGCAGCTTCCGTCGGGACAGGGCCGGTTCACCCCTCCACTTT.

This chain links TRBV29-1 with TRBJ2-7, with D tentatively TRBD1 or TRBD2 (5 bases each). CDR3 length: 13 amino acids. CDR1 and CDR2 (germline): SQVTM, ANQGSEA. Trimming cost V 3 bases and J 7 bases, with 16 bases left between them. CDR3 sequence reads: CSVDGRPEGEQYF. Written as DNA, the CDR3 is TGCAGCGTTGATGGCAGACCCGAGGGGGAGCAGTACTTC.

This clone appeared once. The chain combines TRBV18 with TRBJ2-1; no clear D gene. Germline V CDR1 and CDR2: KGHSH, LQKENI. The CDR3 is 13 amino acids. V was trimmed by 3 bases and J by 9 bases, leaving 12 bases between them. Here the CDR3 reads CASSPLVGTEQFF. The CDR3 DNA sequence: TGTGCCAGCTCACCGTTGGTTGGCACTGAGCAGTTCTTC.

This clone was picked up one time. V is TRBV4-1 and J is TRBJ2-1; a possible D gene is TRBD2 (6 bases). CDR1 and CDR2 from the germline V gene are MGHRA and YSYEKL. The CDR3 runs 16 residues. The V end lost 1 base, the J end lost 7 bases, and 17 bases lay between the germline ends. DNA for the CDR3: TGCGCCAGCAGCCAAGGGGTCTGGGACTTACGAAATGAGCAGTTCTTC. The encoded protein is CASSQGVWDLRNEQFF.

This chain links TRBV19 with TRBJ2-3, with 14 bases aligning to TRBD2. The length of the CDR3 is 16 residues. The germline V gene encodes CDR1 LNHDA and CDR2 SQIVND (reference sequence). Trimming at V came to 9 bases and at J to 4 bases, leaving 9 bases not matched to a gene. CDR3 in DNA: TGTGCCAGCCAGAGACTAGCGGGGGGGCCTGCAGATACGCAGTATTTT. Translated: CASQRLAGGPADTQYF.

The rearrangement joins TRBV9 to TRBJ2-3, with 8 bases aligning to TRBD1. J was trimmed by 10 bases and V by 3 bases; bases with no gene match: 7. The CDR3 is 13 amino acids. Germline V gene sequence: CDR1 SGDLS, CDR2 YYNGEE. The CDR3 DNA is TGTGCCAGCAGCGAGGGTTCAGGGGGCGCGCAGTATTTT. The encoded protein is CASSEGSGGAQYF.

This chain links TRBV7-2 with TRBJ2-5; D is unresolved. V was shortened by 1 base and J by 5 bases, with 8 bases between the two germline ends. The CDR3 is made up of 13 amino acids. Looked up from germline, CDR1 is SGHTA and CDR2 is FQGNSA. The CDR3 DNA reads as TGTGCCAGCAGCTTAGATCCCTGGGAGACCCAGTACTTC. The encoded protein is CASSLDPWETQYF.

The genes are TRBV29-1 and TRBJ2-1, with D perhaps TRBD2 (6 bases). The CDR3 has 11 amino acids. Germline assignment: CDR1 SQVTM and CDR2 ANQGSEA. The V end was cut by 6 bases, the J end by 6 bases, with 9 bases between. CDR3 sequence reads: CSVPGLNEQFF. The CDR3, as DNA: TGCAGCGTCCCGGGACTCAATGAGCAGTTCTTC.

The rearrangement uses TRBV3-1 (or the pseudogene TRBV3-2) and TRBJ2-5, with 9 bases aligning to TRBD1. CDR3 length: 15 residues. V gave up 8 bases and J gave up 4 bases; unmatched junction bases: 11. Germline V lookup: CDR1 LGHDT, CDR2 YNNKEL (reference sequence). The CDR3: CASGYRGLSPETQYF. The CDR3 DNA reads TGTGCCAGCGGTTACAGGGGGCTAAGTCCAGAGACCCAGTACTTC.

The rearrangement links TRBV11-3 to TRBJ2-3, with D possibly matching TRBD1 (6 bases). CDR1 is SGHNT and CDR2 is YENEEA in the germline V gene. V lost 1 base to trimming and J lost 0 bases, with 8 bases between them. This CDR3 contains 15 residues. The CDR3 spells CASSLGDTSTDTQYF. Here the CDR3 DNA reads TGTGCCAGCAGCTTAGGGGACACTAGCACAGATACGCAGTATTTT.

The chain is built from TRBV6-5 and TRBJ1-5; TRBD1 agrees at 9 bases. V shed 6 bases and J 9 bases; nucleotides not matched to a gene: 9. Germline-derived CDR1 and CDR2 are MNHEY and SVGAGI. The CDR3 is 14 residues long. This CDR3 reads CASRAGTGPGPQHF. In DNA, the CDR3 is TGTGCCAGCAGAGCCGGGACAGGGCCTGGGCCCCAGCATTTT.

This clone turned up a few times. The CDR3 coding sequence is TGTGCCAGCAGTATCATTACCGGGATCTATAATTCACCCCTCCACTTT. It encodes CASSIITGIYNSPLHF. The chain is built from TRBV27 and TRBJ1-6; D remains ambiguous. The CDR3 is made up of 16 amino acids. Germline V lookup: CDR1 MNHEY, CDR2 SMNVEV (reference sequence). The V end was cut by 5 bases, the J end by 3 bases, with 14 bases between.

J is TRBJ2-2 and V is TRBV19; TRBD1 is a possible D gene (6 bases). The CDR3 contains 15 residues. Trimming removed 3 bases at V and 0 bases at J, with 8 bases between. Per germline, CDR1 LNHDA and CDR2 SQIVND (reference sequence). The CDR3 loop reads CASSMTGANTGELFF. DNA for the CDR3: TGTGCCAGTAGTATGACAGGCGCGAACACCGGGGAGCTGTTTTTT.

V and J are TRBV18 and TRBJ1-1; tentatively, D is TRBD1 (5 bases). With 6 bases removed from V and 8 bases from J, the gap between germline ends came to 13 bases. Germline V gene lookup returns CDR1 KGHSH and CDR2 LQKENI. CDR3 length equals 12 residues. CDR3 in amino acids: CASSHRAGEAFF. CDR3 nucleotide sequence: TGTGCCAGCTCCCACCGAGCAGGGGAAGCTTTCTTT. Based on the CDR3 plus reference TRBV18 and TRBJ1-1, the full variable domain is NAGVMQNPRHLVRRRGQEARLRCSPMKGHSHVYWYRQLPEEGLKFMVYLQKENIIDESGMPKERFSAEFPKEGPSILRIQQVVRGDSAAYFCASSHRAGEAFFGQGTRLTVV.

V is TRBV9 and J is TRBJ1-1; weak D call: TRBD1 (5 bases). The CDR3 consists of 13 residues. Germline V gene data show CDR1 as SGDLS and CDR2 as YYNGEE. Trimming removed 0 bases from V and 3 bases from J, with 6 bases in between. CDR3: CASSVGGDTEAFF. As DNA, the CDR3 is TGTGCCAGCAGCGTAGGAGGGGACACTGAAGCTTTCTTT. The whole variable domain, remainder taken from reference TRBV9 and TRBJ1-1, is DSGVTQTPKHLITATGQRVTLRCSPRSGDLSVYWYQQSLDQGLQFLIQYYNGEERAKGNILERFSAQQFPDLHSELNLSSLELGDSALYFCASSVGGDTEAFFGQGTRLTVV.